The text below deals with one T cell receptor (beta chain). This sample is part of a study of blood T cell repertoires in COVID-19. About the research overall: PBMCs, B-cell-depleted T cells, or T cells were the source of the cDNA or gDNA that made up the material.

In the authors' methods: Reference gene primer amplification gave nucleated cell count estimates. The data were produced by immunoSEQ multiplex PCR, yet TCRdb's version contains in-frame clones alone and is incomplete. The V and J calls and clone size are taken from that table; D and trimming were inferred from the DNA. The table has about 94,000 clones, 87% seen once; the top ten hold 7.4%. The receptor was isolated from a human donor with acute or convalescent COVID-19. The donor label of this sample is uncertain. Source material: peripheral blood.

In nucleotides, the CDR3 is TGTGCCAGCAGCCCCGGGGGGGGAAATCCTGGTGCAGATACGCAGTATTTT. This gives the protein CASSPGGGNPGADTQYF. The rearrangement joins TRBV11-3 to TRBJ2-3; 8 nucleotides agree with TRBD2. The CDR3 runs to 17 residues. V was clipped by 5 bases and J by 4 bases; unmatched bases: 14. Germline V lookup: CDR1 SGHNT, CDR2 YENEEA.